This TCR beta chain emerged from a study of human T cells and chemical hapten exposure. Across the study: Throughout the approximately 24-week study, diphenylcyclopropenone was applied weekly to the patients' scalps.

Concerning this clonotype itself: The target antigen is unknown.

Trimming left V 2 bases short and J 3 bases short, with 10 bases between. CDR1 and CDR2 from the germline V gene are KGHDR and SFDVKD. This CDR3 is built from 15 residues. Documented time point: patch test 3, about 24 weeks after DPC sensitization. Treatment here: therapeutic diphenylcyclopropenone sensitization with weekly scalp DPC. Study conclusions and caveats: It should be noted that donors had alopecia, so their immune response may differ from healthy people's.

TCRdb reanalysed the RACE reads using MiXCR and keeps one entry per CDR3 protein. This table has 100,000 or so distinct CDR3 sequences, less than 40% appearing once. The source is a man aged 35-49 years with alopecia areata. Some clones in this sample may be carry-over from other donors' samples. V usage is TRBV24-1 and J usage is TRBJ2-1; unclear D gene. Here the sequenced sample was whole blood, taken in connection with sensitization to the hapten diphenylcyclopropenone (DPC). Here the CDR3 reads CATSDYNAGYNEQFF. The DNA of the CDR3 is TGTGCCACCAGTGATTATAATGCAGGCTACAATGAGCAGTTCTTC.